The clone carrying this T cell receptor (beta chain) came up many times. The data belong to a study of neurological immune-mediated disorders. TCRdb reanalysed the 5' RACE reads using MiXCR and keeps one entry per CDR3 protein. The sample has under 80,000 distinct CDR3 sequences, more than 4% seen once. The CDR3 is made up of 15 amino acids. The germline CDR1 and CDR2 sequences are SGDLS and YYNGEE. Deletions cut 3 bases from V and 5 bases from J, with 18 bases between. The TCR sequence derives from a woman between 45 and 65 years old with multiple sclerosis. Sequencing used PBMCs. The chain joins TRBV9 to TRBJ2-7; no definite D call. CDR3 coding DNA: TGTGCCAGCAGCGCAGACGACATGAGGTTCCACGAGCAGTACTTC. This encodes CASSADDMRFHEQYF.